This T cell receptor beta chain stems from a study of identical twins (dated by TCRdb to about 2016). Study-level background: To test whether fetal clonotypes persist, this study deep-sequenced TCR alpha and beta repertoires from monozygotic twins, from unrelated adults of various ages, and from cord blood. To rule out contamination, replicate twin experiments were performed at different times with different library preparation protocols.

Taken from cysteine to phenylalanine, the CDR3 has 14 residues. CDR3 DNA is the only sequence kept; it has 42 bases, read in frame from the first base. A distance of 16 bases separates the germline ends of V and J, which lose 7 bases and 3 bases respectively. The germline V gene provides CDR1 SGHRS and CDR2 YFSETQ. The library was obtained by 5' RACE. Sequencing took place on an Illumina HiSeq 2000. Template switching introduced a universal primer binding site; the final cDNA contained a unique molecular identifier, enabling accurate counting of TCR cDNA molecules. First-strand cDNA for TCR alpha and beta chains was synthesized from specific primers in the conserved constant-segment region. To control for contamination, every cDNA library carried two barcodes: a SMART-Mk sample barcode plus Illumina barcodes. TruSeq adapter sequences along with Illumina sample barcodes were introduced in two successive PCR steps. The TCR alpha and beta cDNA libraries were sequenced on the Illumina HiSeq platform using custom primers. The paper's processing steps were these. Unique molecular identifiers were extracted from raw reads with MiGEC, and CDR3 positions were determined with MiXCR. For each individual, recombination models were inferred using an EM algorithm with the repgenHMM and IGoR tools. The tcR package in R was used for shared clonotype analysis, with sharing normalized by the product of cloneset sizes. To study raw recombination without the effects of thymic and clonal selection, out-of-frame nonproductive sequences were analyzed. TCRdb reworked the public reads: Q25 trimming with fastp, MiXCR clone assembly, productive beta chains retained. One record per CDR3 amino acid sequence lists the most common genes and DNA. The V and J calls reflect TCRdb's pipeline rather than the authors' work. Present in this sample are under 900,000 distinct CDR3 sequences, 15% to 20% of which were seen just once. The ten largest clones represent less than 15% of the sample.

Study-level results and caveats: Because the same donors could not be followed over many years, the conclusions relied on cross-sectional statistical analysis. In beta out-of-frame sequences, excess twin sharing was weaker, because having fewer shared sequences lowered the signal-to-noise ratio. Invariant T cells such as MAIT and iNKT could partly confound zero-insertion analyses, although diverse VJ usage argued against such confounding for most clonotypes. In monozygotic twins, recombination models systematically underestimated out-of-frame TCR alpha sharing, but the models matched the sharing seen between unrelated individuals. Abundant cord blood beta clonotypes had fewer insertions, young adult naive repertoires showed a similar but weaker trend, and memory repertoires showed no such trend. Compared with coincidental sharing between unrelated individuals, out-of-frame TCR alpha sequences shared between twins showed an excess of sequences with low generation probability.

This clonotype occurred a few times. Its antigen remains undetermined. The input lacks base qualities; no much larger clone sits a single base away. Only healthy Caucasian donors were included. The twin cohort consisted of three pairs of female monozygotic twins, all aged about 18 to 29 years. The RNA used for TCR libraries was isolated from peripheral blood mononuclear cells. Separately, the same data were catalogued under a study of T cells expressing NK-cell markers. According to the second study: In sorted CD3+CD56+NKG2C+, CD3+CD56+NKG2C- and CD3+CD56-NKG2C+ T-cell subsets from several donors, TCR beta-chain repertoires were profiled. Among the eight sequenced donors, only one was HCMV-seronegative, while the other seven were HCMV-seropositive. In several experiments an anti-gammadeltaTCR antibody was added to restrict sorting to alphabetaTCR-expressing T cells. In roughly 6 donors, the dominant CD3+CD56+NKG2C+ clonotypes ranked among the top 10 CD8+ clonotypes, making up about 1.0-7.5% of CD8+ T cells. Those dominant clonotypes were again the most abundant among CD3+CD56-NKG2C+ cells in a handful of donors, at about 25-60.1%. It remained unclear whether the expanded NKG2C-expressing T cell clones were specific for HCMV antigens. All eight donors whose samples were sequenced were randomly selected healthy volunteers, three of them men and five women. HCMV serostatus was determined by detecting HCMV-specific IgG in serum with a commercial ELISA kit. Bulk peripheral blood T-cell repertoires were additionally sequenced from unsorted PBMC for over 5 donors. MIGEC was used to demultiplex reads and group reads by UMI, and MiTCR was used to assemble and quantify clonotypes. Only TCR cDNA sequences supported by at least two reads were kept to exclude erroneous sequences. Downstream repertoire analysis used the tcR package, and clonotypes were matched across fractions by CDR3 nucleotide sequence plus V segment. VDJmatch was used to annotate antigen specificity against VDJdb, with one amino acid substitution in CDR3 allowed.

The rearrangement combines TRBV5-1 with TRBJ2-5; the D segment could be TRBD2, given 6 matching bases. This TCR derives from a young woman in good health. Sequenced: PBMCs. For the CDR3, the sequence is CASGAGTAKETQYF. The nucleotides read TGCGCCAGCGGAGCGGGTACTGCGAAAGAGACCCAGTACTTC.